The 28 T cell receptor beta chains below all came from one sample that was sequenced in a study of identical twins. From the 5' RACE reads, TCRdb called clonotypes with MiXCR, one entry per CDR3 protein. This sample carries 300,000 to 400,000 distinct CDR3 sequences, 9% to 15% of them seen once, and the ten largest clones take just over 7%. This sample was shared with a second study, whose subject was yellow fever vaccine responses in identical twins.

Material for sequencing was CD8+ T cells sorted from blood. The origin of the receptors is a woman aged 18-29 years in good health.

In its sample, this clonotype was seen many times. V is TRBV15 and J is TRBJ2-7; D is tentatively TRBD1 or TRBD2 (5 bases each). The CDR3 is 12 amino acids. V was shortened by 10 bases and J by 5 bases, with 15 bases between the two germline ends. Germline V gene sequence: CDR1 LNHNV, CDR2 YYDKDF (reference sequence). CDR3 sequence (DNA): TGTGCCATCTCCGATGGGGGACACGAGCAGTACGTC. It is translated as CAISDGGHEQYV.

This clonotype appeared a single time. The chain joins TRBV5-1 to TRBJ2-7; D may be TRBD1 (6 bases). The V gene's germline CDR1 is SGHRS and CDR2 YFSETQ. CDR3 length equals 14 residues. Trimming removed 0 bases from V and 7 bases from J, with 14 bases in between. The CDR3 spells CASSLAGQGGEQYV. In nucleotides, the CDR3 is TGCGCCAGCAGCTTGGCGGGACAAGGTGGAGAGCAGTACGTC.

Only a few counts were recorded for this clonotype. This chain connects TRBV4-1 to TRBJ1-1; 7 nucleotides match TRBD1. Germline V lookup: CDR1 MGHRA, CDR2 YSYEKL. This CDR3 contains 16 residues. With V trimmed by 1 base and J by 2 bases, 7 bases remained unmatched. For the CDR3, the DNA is TGCGCCAGCAGCCAAGGTGAGACAGGGCCTAACACTGAAGCTTTCTTT. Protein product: CASSQGETGPNTEAFF.

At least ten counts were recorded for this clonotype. CDR3 DNA: TGTGCCAGCAGCTTGGGTACATCTGGCATTAACACTGAAGCTTTCTTT. Amino acid sequence: CASSLGTSGINTEAFF. The chain recombines TRBV5-4 with TRBJ1-1; D not resolved. This CDR3 contains 16 residues. Germline loops: CDR1 SGHNT, CDR2 YYREEE (reference sequence). V gave up 0 bases and J gave up 2 bases, with 14 bases separating them. The entire variable domain, with the rest obtained from reference TRBV5-4 and TRBJ1-1, is as follows: ETGVTQSPTHLIKTRGQQVTLRCSSQSGHNTVSWYQQALGQGPQFIFQYYREEENGRGNFPPRFSGLQFPNYSSELNVNALELDDSALYLCASSLGTSGINTEAFFGQGTRLTVV.

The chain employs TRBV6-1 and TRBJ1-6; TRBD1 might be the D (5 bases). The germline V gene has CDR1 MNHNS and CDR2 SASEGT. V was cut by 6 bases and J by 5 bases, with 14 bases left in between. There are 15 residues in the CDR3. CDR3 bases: TGTGCCAGCAGACTACAGGAATTTCATAATTCACCCCTCCACTTT. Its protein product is CASRLQEFHNSPLHF.

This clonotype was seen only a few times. This chain's CDR3 is CASLPGTSGTYEQYF. The DNA for the CDR3 is TGTGCCAGCCTTCCCGGGACTAGCGGTACCTACGAGCAGTACTTC. The chain combines TRBV10-3 with TRBJ2-7; 11 nucleotides match TRBD2. The CDR3 sequence is 15 residues long. V dropped 10 bases and J dropped 2; count of bases not matched to a gene: 10. Germline V gives CDR1 ENHRY, CDR2 SYGVKD.

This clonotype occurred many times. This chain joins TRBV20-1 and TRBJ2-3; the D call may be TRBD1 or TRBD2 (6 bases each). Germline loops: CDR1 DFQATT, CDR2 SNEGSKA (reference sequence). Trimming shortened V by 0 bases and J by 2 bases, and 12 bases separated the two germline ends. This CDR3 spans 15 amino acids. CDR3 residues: CSARDLGGLTDTQYF. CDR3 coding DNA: TGCAGTGCTAGAGATCTAGGGGGACTCACAGATACGCAGTATTTT.

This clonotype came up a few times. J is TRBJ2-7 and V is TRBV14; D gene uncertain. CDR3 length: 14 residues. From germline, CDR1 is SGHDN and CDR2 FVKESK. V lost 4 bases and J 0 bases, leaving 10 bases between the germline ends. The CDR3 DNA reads TGTGCCAGCAGCCCGGTGGGAAGCTCCTACGAGCAGTACTTC. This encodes CASSPVGSSYEQYF.

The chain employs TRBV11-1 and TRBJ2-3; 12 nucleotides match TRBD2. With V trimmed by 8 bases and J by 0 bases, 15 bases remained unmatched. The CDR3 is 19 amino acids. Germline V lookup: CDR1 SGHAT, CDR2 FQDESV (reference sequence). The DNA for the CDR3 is TGTGCCAGCTATTCCAGACTAGCGGGAGACCGTTCTAGCACAGATACGCAGTATTTT. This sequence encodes CASYSRLAGDRSSTDTQYF. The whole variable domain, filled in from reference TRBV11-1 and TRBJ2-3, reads EAEVAQSPRYKITEKSQAVAFWCDPISGHATLYWYRQILGQGPELLVQFQDESVVDDSQLPKDRFSAERLKGVDSTLKIQPAELGDSAMYLCASYSRLAGDRSSTDTQYFGPGTRLTVL.

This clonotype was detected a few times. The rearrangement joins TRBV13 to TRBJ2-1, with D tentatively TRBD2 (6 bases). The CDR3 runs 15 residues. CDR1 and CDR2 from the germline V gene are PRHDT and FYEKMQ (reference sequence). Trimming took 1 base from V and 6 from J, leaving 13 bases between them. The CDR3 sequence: CASSLVGGPVNEQFF. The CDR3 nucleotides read TGTGCCAGCAGCTTAGTAGGAGGGCCGGTCAATGAGCAGTTCTTC.

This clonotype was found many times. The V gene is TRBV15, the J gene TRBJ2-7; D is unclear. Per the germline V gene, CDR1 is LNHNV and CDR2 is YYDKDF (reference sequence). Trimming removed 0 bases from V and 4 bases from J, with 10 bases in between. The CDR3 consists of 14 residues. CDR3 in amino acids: CATSREGSRYEQYF. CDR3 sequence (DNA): TGTGCCACCAGCAGAGAAGGTAGTCGGTACGAGCAGTACTTC.

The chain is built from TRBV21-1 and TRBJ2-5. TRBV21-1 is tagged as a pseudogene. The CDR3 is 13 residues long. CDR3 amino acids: CASSTTERETQYF. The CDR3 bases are TGTGCCAGCAGCACAACTGAACGTGAGACCCAGTACTTC.

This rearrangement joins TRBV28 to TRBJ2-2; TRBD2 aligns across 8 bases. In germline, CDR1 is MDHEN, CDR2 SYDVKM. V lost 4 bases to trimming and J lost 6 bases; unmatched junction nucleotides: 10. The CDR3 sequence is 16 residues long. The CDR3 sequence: CASSSDRTSPPGELFF. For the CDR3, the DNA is TGTGCCAGCAGTTCAGATCGGACTAGCCCCCCCGGGGAGCTGTTTTTT.

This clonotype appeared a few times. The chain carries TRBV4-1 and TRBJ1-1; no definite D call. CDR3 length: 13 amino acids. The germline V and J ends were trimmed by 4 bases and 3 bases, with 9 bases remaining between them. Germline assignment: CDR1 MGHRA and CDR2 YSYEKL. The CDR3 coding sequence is TGCGCCAGCAGCCTCGACCTGGACACTGAAGCTTTCTTT. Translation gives CASSLDLDTEAFF.

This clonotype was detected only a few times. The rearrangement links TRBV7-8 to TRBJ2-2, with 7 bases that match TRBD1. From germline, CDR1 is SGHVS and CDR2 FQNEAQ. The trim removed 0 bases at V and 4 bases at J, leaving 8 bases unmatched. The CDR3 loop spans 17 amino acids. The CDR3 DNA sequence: TGTGCCAGCAGCTTAGCTAGGGGGACAGTCGGCACCGGGGAGCTGTTTTTT. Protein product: CASSLARGTVGTGELFF.

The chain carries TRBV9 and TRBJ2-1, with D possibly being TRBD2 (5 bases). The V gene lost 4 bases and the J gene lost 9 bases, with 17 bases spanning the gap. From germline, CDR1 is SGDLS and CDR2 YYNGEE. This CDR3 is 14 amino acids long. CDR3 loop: CASSPSIGDSEQFF. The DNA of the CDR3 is TGTGCCAGCAGCCCCAGCATCGGGGATTCTGAGCAGTTCTTC.

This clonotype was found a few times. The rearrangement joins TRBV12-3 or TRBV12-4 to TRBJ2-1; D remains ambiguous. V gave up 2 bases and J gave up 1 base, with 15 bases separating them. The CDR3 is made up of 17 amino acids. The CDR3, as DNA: TGTGCCAGCAGTTTACCCGGCAGGACCTTTTCCTACAATGAGCAGTTCTTC. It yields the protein CASSLPGRTFSYNEQFF.

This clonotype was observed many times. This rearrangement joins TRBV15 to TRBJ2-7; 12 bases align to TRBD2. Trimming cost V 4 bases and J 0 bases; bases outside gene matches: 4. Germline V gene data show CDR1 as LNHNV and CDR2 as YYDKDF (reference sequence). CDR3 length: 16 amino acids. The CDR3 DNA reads TGTGCCACCAGCAAGACTAGCGGGGGAAACTCCTACGAGCAGTACTTC. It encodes CATSKTSGGNSYEQYF.

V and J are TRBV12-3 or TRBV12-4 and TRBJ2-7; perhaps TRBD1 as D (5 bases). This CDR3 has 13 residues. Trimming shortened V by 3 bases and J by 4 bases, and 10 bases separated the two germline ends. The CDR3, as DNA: TGTGCCAGCAGTTTGGGGCGGTTTTACGAGCAGTACTTC. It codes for CASSLGRFYEQYF.

In DNA form, the CDR3 reads TGTGCCAGCAGTTATACGACGGGGGGCACTGAAGCTTTCTTT. It yields the protein CASSYTTGGTEAFF. V gene TRBV6-5 combines with J gene TRBJ1-1, with a possible D match to TRBD1 (5 bases). V shed 3 bases and J shed 4 bases, with 12 bases lying between them. The CDR3 runs to 14 residues. The germline V gene has CDR1 MNHEY and CDR2 SVGAGI.

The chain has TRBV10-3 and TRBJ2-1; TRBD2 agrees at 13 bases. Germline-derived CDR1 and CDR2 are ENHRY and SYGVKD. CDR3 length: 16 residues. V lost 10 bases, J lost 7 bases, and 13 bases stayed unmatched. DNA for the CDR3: TGTGCCACCGGACTAGCGGGGGAGGGATGGCCGAATGAGCAGTTCTTC. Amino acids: CATGLAGEGWPNEQFF.

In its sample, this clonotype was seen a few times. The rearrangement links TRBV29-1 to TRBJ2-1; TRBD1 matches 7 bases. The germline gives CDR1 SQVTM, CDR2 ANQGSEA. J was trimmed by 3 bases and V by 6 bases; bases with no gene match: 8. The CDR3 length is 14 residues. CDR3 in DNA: TGCAGCGTAACCGGGACAGCAGACTACAATGAGCAGTTCTTC. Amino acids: CSVTGTADYNEQFF.

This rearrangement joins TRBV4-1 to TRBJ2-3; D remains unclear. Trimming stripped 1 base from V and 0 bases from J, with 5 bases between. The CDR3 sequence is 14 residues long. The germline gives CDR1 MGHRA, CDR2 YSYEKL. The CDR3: CASSQVLSTDTQYF. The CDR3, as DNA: TGCGCCAGCAGCCAAGTTCTGAGCACAGATACGCAGTATTTT.

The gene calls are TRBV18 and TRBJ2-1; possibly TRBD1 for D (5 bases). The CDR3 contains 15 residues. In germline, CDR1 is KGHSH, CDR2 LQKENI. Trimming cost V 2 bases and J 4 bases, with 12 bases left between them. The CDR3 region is CASSPFTGKYNEQFF. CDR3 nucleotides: TGTGCCAGCTCACCATTCACAGGCAAATACAATGAGCAGTTCTTC.

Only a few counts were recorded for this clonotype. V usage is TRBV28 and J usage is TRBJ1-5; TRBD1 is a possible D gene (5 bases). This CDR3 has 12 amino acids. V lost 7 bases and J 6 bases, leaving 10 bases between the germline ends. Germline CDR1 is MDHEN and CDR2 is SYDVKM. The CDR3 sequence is CASKYGGQPQHF. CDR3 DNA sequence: TGTGCCAGCAAGTACGGGGGTCAGCCCCAGCATTTT.

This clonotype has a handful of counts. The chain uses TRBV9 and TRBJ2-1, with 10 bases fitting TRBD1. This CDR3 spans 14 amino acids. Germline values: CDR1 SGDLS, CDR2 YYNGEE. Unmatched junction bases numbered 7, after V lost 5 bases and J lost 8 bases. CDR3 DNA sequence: TGTGCCAGCAGTCTGGGACAGGGGTACGATGAGCAGTTCTTC. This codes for CASSLGQGYDEQFF.

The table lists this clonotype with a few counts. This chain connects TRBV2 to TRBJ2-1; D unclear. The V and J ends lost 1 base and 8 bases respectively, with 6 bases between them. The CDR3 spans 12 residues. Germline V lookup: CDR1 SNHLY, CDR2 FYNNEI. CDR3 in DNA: TGTGCCAGCAGTGAAGACCGAGATGAGCAGTTCTTC. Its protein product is CASSEDRDEQFF. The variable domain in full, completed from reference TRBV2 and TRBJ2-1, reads EPEVTQTPSHQVTQMGQEVILRCVPISNHLYFYWYRQILGQKVEFLVSFYNNEISEKSEIFDDQFSVERPDGSNFTLKIRSTKLEDSAMYFCASSEDRDEQFFGPGTRLTVL.

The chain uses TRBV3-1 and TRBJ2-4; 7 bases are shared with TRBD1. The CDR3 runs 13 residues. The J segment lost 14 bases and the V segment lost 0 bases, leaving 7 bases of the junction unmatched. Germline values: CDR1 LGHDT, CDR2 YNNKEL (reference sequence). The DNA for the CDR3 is TGTGCCAGCAGCCAAGATGCTAGACAGGGCGAGTACTTC. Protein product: CASSQDARQGEYF.